Following are 26 T cell receptor beta chains from one sample sequenced in a study of cytomegalovirus exposure and HLA in healthy donors (TCRdb year 2017). The library was built by means of the immunoSEQ multiplex PCR assay. For the multiplex PCR, a mixture combining 60 forward primers for TCR Vbeta segments and 13 reverse primers for TCR Jbeta segments was used. The immuneACCESS repertoire file appears here via TCRdb, limited to in-frame rearrangements. These files lack a portion of the clones; in checked studies, under half of the deficit traces to unresolved V genes, and the cause of the others is not known. The sample yields around 130,000 clones; more than 80% were counted once. In total, the top ten clones hold around 1.9% of the sample. Sample: PBMCs. These receptor sequences come from a man in his forties in good health and CMV-seronegative.

The rearrangement links TRBV27 to TRBJ2-5; perhaps TRBD1 as D (6 bases). The CDR3 runs to 13 residues. Germline V CDR1 and CDR2: MNHEY, SMNVEV (reference sequence). Between the trimmed V and J ends, which lost 6 bases and 2 bases, there was a span of 10 bases. The CDR3 here is CASSPGQQETQYF. The CDR3 DNA is TGTGCCAGCAGCCCCGGACAGCAAGAGACCCAGTACTTC.

This clone was seen only once. Here the CDR3 reads CASSQEGAGGGWYEQYF. CDR3 bases: TGCGCCAGCAGCCAAGAGGGGGCGGGCGGGGGCTGGTACGAGCAGTACTTC. The chain combines TRBV4-1 with TRBJ2-7; a possible D gene is TRBD2 (7 bases). Germline V lookup: CDR1 MGHRA, CDR2 YSYEKL. V was clipped by 0 bases and J by 4 bases, with 19 bases between them. CDR3 length: 17 residues.

In its sample, this clone was seen a few times. The chain uses TRBV7-2 and TRBJ1-2; D possibly corresponds to TRBD1 (6 bases). CDR1 is SGHTA and CDR2 is FQGNSA in the germline V gene. With 4 bases removed from V and 4 bases from J, the gap between germline ends came to 10 bases. CDR3 size: 13 residues. The CDR3 sequence: CASSSTGIYGYTF. The CDR3 DNA reads as TGTGCCAGCAGCTCAACAGGGATCTATGGCTACACCTTC.

The table lists this clone with a few counts. The J gene is TRBJ1-6, the V gene TRBV18; a weak D match, TRBD1 (6 bases). Trimming removed 4 bases at V and 8 bases at J, with 21 bases between. CDR3 length: 17 amino acids. Looked up from germline, CDR1 is KGHSH and CDR2 is LQKENI. The CDR3 nucleotides read TGTGCCAGCTCACTGAGGAACAGGGAGGGTTCGGATTCACCCCTCCACTTT. Translation gives CASSLRNREGSDSPLHF.

Remarks on this clone: A junction boundary mismatches the germline segment, possibly from a read error. This sequence joins TRBV5-4 and TRBJ1-2, with D tentatively TRBD1 (6 bases). CDR1 SGHNT and CDR2 YYREEE come from the germline V gene (reference sequence). The CDR3 length is 11 residues. CDR3 in DNA: TGTGCCAGCAGCTTCGAACAGGGCTCCTTCTTC. Translating it yields CASSFEQGSFF.

The V call is TRBV28, the J call TRBJ1-2; 8 bases align to TRBD1. The V gene end was trimmed by 7 bases and the J gene end by 4 bases; junction bases not matched to a gene: 8. Germline V CDR1 and CDR2: MDHEN, SYDVKM. This CDR3 comprises 14 residues. CDR3 in amino acids: CASTRPGQAYGYTF. CDR3 in DNA: TGTGCCAGCACCAGACCGGGACAGGCCTATGGCTACACCTTC.

This rearrangement joins TRBV7-9 to TRBJ2-2, with 10 bases that match TRBD2. This CDR3 contains 15 residues. Germline V lookup: CDR1 SEHNR, CDR2 FQNEAQ (reference sequence). The V and J ends lost 11 bases and 4 bases, in that order; junction bases with no gene match: 10. Written as DNA, the CDR3 is TGTGCCGGACGACCGAGCGGGAGGGCCACCGGGGAGCTGTTTTTT. This sequence encodes CAGRPSGRATGELFF.

V and J are TRBV19 and TRBJ2-1; 15 nucleotides align to TRBD2. Germline trimming cut 0 bases from V and 7 bases from J; bases unmatched to any gene: 10. Germline V gene lookup returns CDR1 LNHDA and CDR2 SQIVND (reference sequence). The CDR3 is 19 amino acids. The CDR3 sequence is CASSIEGPGLAGGLNEQFF. CDR3 coding DNA: TGTGCCAGTAGTATAGAGGGACCGGGACTAGCGGGAGGACTGAATGAGCAGTTCTTC.

The chain carries TRBV29-1 and TRBJ2-5, with 8 bases identical to TRBD1. Germline-derived CDR1 and CDR2 are SQVTM and ANQGSEA. V was clipped by 5 bases and J by 5 bases; unmatched bases: 13. The CDR3 has 15 residues. CDR3 region: CSVRSGTGVSETQYF. CDR3 nucleotide sequence: TGCAGCGTTCGATCCGGGACAGGTGTTTCGGAGACCCAGTACTTC.

This clone was counted only a few times. The rearrangement links TRBV6-1 to TRBJ2-7; 7 bases fit TRBD2. V shed 8 bases, J shed 0 bases, and the junction held 4 bases outside the gene matches. The CDR3 is 13 residues long. Per germline, CDR1 MNHNS and CDR2 SASEGT. The CDR3, as DNA: TGTGCCAGCTTCCTAGCGGACTCCTACGAGCAGTACTTC. This codes for CASFLADSYEQYF.

In DNA form, the CDR3 reads TGTGCCAGCAGCCAACGGTACAGGGGGCAAGGCTACACCTTC. Translated, it gives CASSQRYRGQGYTF. This chain joins TRBV6-5 and TRBJ1-2; TRBD1 aligns across 9 bases. V trimming: 6 bases; J trimming: 8 bases; junction bases outside the gene matches: 10. Germline V CDR1 and CDR2: MNHEY, SVGAGI. This CDR3 comprises 14 residues.

The rearrangement joins TRBV5-1 to TRBJ2-3; the match to TRBD2 covers 8 bases. CDR3 size: 14 residues. Per the germline V gene, CDR1 is SGHRS and CDR2 is YFSETQ. With V trimmed by 7 bases and J by 2 bases, 6 bases remained unmatched. The CDR3 sequence is CASDLSGATDTQYF. DNA for the CDR3: TGCGCCAGCGATCTTAGCGGGGCCACAGATACGCAGTATTTT. The whole variable domain, remainder taken from reference TRBV5-1 and TRBJ2-3, is KAGVTQTPRYLIKTRGQQVTLSCSPISGHRSVSWYQQTPGQGLQFLFEYFSETQRNKGNFPGRFSGRQFSNSRSEMNVSTLELGDSALYLCASDLSGATDTQYFGPGTRLTVL.

Only a few counts were recorded for this clone. The chain recombines TRBV9 with TRBJ2-7; 13 nucleotides line up with TRBD2. Germline V CDR1 and CDR2: SGDLS, YYNGEE. V gave up 0 bases and J gave up 4 bases; unmatched junction bases: 4. This CDR3 contains 16 residues. CDR3 sequence (DNA): TGTGCCAGCAGCGTAGGGGGGACTAGCGGGATATACGAGCAGTACTTC. Amino acids: CASSVGGTSGIYEQYF.

The chain couples TRBV6-5 to TRBJ2-1; D possibly corresponds to TRBD2 (5 bases). With 8 bases removed from V and 9 bases from J, the gap between germline ends came to 11 bases. Germline V lookup: CDR1 MNHEY, CDR2 SVGAGI. The CDR3 covers 11 residues. In DNA, the CDR3 is TGTGCCAGCCGAGGGCGGACTGAGCAGTTCTTC. It translates to CASRGRTEQFF.

The chain links TRBV7-2 to TRBJ2-5, with a weak D call TRBD2 (5 bases). The CDR3 has 13 amino acids. Between the trimmed V and J ends, which lost 3 bases and 5 bases, there was a span of 10 bases. CDR1 is SGHTA and CDR2 is FQGNSA in the germline V gene. CDR3 sequence: CASSFGVSETQYF. DNA of the CDR3: TGTGCCAGCAGCTTCGGGGTATCGGAGACCCAGTACTTC. Filled out from reference TRBV7-2 and TRBJ2-5, the complete variable domain reads GAGVSQSPSNKVTEKGKDVELRCDPISGHTALYWYRQSLGQGLEFLIYFQGNSAPDKSGLPSDRFSAERTGGSVSTLTIQRTQQEDSAVYLCASSFGVSETQYFGPGTRLLVL.

This clone has a handful of counts. The chain carries TRBV27 and TRBJ2-3, with TRBD2 as a possible D gene (5 bases). V dropped 4 bases and J dropped 6 bases, with 11 bases sitting between them. The CDR3 runs to 13 residues. CDR1 and CDR2 (germline): MNHEY, SMNVEV (reference sequence). CDR3 nucleotides: TGTGCCAGCAGTTCTCGACTACTGGATACGCAGTATTTT. Translated, it gives CASSSRLLDTQYF.

This rearrangement joins TRBV5-1 to TRBJ2-3, with 10 positions matching TRBD2. Trimming cost V 1 base and J 3 bases; bases outside gene matches: 8. The CDR3 runs 17 residues. Germline V gene sequence: CDR1 SGHRS, CDR2 YFSETQ. The CDR3 DNA sequence: TGCGCCAGCAGCTTGATTCCACTAGCGGGGAAAACAGATACGCAGTATTTT. Its protein product is CASSLIPLAGKTDTQYF.

V is TRBV7-2 and J is TRBJ2-7; 9 bases fit TRBD2. Germline CDR1 and CDR2: SGHTA and FQGNSA. The CDR3 is made up of 19 amino acids. The ends lost 1 base at V and 0 bases at J; junction bases unmatched: 13. Written as DNA, the CDR3 is TGTGCCAGCAGCTTAGGAGTACTCAGCGGGGGGCTCCTCTCCTACGAGCAGTACTTC. As protein: CASSLGVLSGGLLSYEQYF.

Worth noting for this clone: One junction end does not reproduce the germline sequence, and a read error may be involved. The J gene is TRBJ1-1, the V gene TRBV5-1; the D is unclear. The germline V gene encodes CDR1 SGHRS and CDR2 YFSETQ. CDR3 length equals 15 residues. The CDR3 region has the DNA TGCGCCAGCAGCCTCGAGGGTCTCGGAAACACTGAAACTTTCTTT. Amino acids: CASSLEGLGNTETFF.

This chain links TRBV9 with TRBJ2-7, with D unclear. The V and J ends lost 2 bases and 0 bases respectively, with 9 bases between them. The CDR3 covers 14 residues. Germline CDR1 is SGDLS and CDR2 is YYNGEE. CDR3 sequence reads: CASSVDWSSYEQYF. CDR3 nucleotides: TGTGCCAGCAGCGTGGATTGGAGCTCCTACGAGCAGTACTTC. Based on the CDR3 plus reference TRBV9 and TRBJ2-7, the full variable domain is DSGVTQTPKHLITATGQRVTLRCSPRSGDLSVYWYQQSLDQGLQFLIQYYNGEERAKGNILERFSAQQFPDLHSELNLSSLELGDSALYFCASSVDWSSYEQYFGPGTRLTVT.

This clone was observed a single time. This rearrangement joins TRBV12-5 to TRBJ2-1; D unclear. The ends were cut back, 5 bases at V and 5 bases at J, with 10 bases in the middle. Germline V gene data show CDR1 as LGHNT and CDR2 as FRNRAP. The CDR3 consists of 13 residues. The DNA for the CDR3 is TGTGCTAGTGGTGTCCCAGGCAACAATGAGCAGTTCTTC. It specifies CASGVPGNNEQFF. The full variable domain, in which reference TRBV12-5 and TRBJ2-1 provide the parts outside the CDR3, is DARVTQTPRHKVTEMGQEVTMRCQPILGHNTVFWYRQTMMQGLELLAYFRNRAPLDDSGMPKDRFSAEMPDATLATLKIQPSEPRDSAVYFCASGVPGNNEQFFGPGTRLTVL.

The chain uses TRBV2 and TRBJ2-7; 8 bases map to TRBD1. There are 15 residues in the CDR3. CDR1 and CDR2 (germline): SNHLY, FYNNEI. J lost 3 bases, V lost 6 bases, and 10 bases had no gene match. In DNA, the CDR3 is TGTGCCAGCAGCCTCCGAAGGACAGGGAACTACGAGCAGTACTTC. It is translated as CASSLRRTGNYEQYF.

The chain has TRBV7-4 and TRBJ2-5; 12 positions agree with TRBD2. This CDR3 region has 15 residues. The germline V gene encodes CDR1 SGHVT and CDR2 SQSDAQ. V trimming: 2 bases; J trimming: 2 bases; junction bases outside the gene matches: 0. The CDR3 region is CASSLLAGGQETQYF. The CDR3 DNA sequence: TGTGCCAGCAGCTTACTAGCGGGAGGGCAAGAGACCCAGTACTTC.

This clone was seen once. In DNA form, the CDR3 reads TGTGCCAGCAGTGGCAGGGGGTACGAGCAGTACTTC. Protein: CASSGRGYEQYF. The chain has TRBV2 and TRBJ2-7; 7 nucleotides agree with TRBD1. The CDR3 sequence is 12 residues long. With V trimmed by 4 bases and J by 4 bases, 1 base remained unmatched. From germline, CDR1 is SNHLY and CDR2 FYNNEI.

The chain joins TRBV4-1 to TRBJ2-1, with TRBD1 as a possible D gene (6 bases). CDR1 is MGHRA, CDR2 YSYEKL, per germline. V lost 3 bases and J lost 8, with 20 bases in between. The CDR3 extends over 16 amino acids. CDR3 sequence (DNA): TGCGCCAGCAGCCAGGCCATGGTACAGGGATTCGATGAGCAGTTCTTC. This encodes CASSQAMVQGFDEQFF.

The chain couples TRBV2 to TRBJ2-3; TRBD2 matches 12 bases. With 3 bases clipped from V and 3 bases from J, the junction kept 7 bases outside the gene matches. From germline, CDR1 is SNHLY and CDR2 FYNNEI. The CDR3 covers 17 residues. The CDR3 sequence is CASSDPGGTSGTDTQYF. The CDR3 DNA follows: TGTGCCAGCAGTGACCCGGGGGGGACTAGCGGGACAGATACGCAGTATTTT. Combining the CDR3 with reference TRBV2 and TRBJ2-3 gives the whole variable domain EPEVTQTPSHQVTQMGQEVILRCVPISNHLYFYWYRQILGQKVEFLVSFYNNEISEKSEIFDDQFSVERPDGSNFTLKIRSTKLEDSAMYFCASSDPGGTSGTDTQYFGPGTRLTVL.